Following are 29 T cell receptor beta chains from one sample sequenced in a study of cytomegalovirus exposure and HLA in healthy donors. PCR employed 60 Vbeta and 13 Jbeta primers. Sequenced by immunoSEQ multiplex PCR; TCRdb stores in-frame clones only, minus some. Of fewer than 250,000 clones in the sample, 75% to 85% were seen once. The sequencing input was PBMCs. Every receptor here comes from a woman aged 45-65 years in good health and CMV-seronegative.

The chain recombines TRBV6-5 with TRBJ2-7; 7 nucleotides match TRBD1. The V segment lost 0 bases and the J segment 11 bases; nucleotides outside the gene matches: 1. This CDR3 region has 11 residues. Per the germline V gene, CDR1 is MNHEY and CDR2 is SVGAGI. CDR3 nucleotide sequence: TGTGCCAGCAGTTACTCCGACAGGGAGTACTTC. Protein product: CASSYSDREYF.

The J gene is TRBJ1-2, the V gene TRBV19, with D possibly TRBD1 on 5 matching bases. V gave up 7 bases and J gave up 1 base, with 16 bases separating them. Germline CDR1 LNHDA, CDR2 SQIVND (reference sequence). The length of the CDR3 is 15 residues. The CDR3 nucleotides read TGTGCCAGTAAACGTCGGGGGGAAGGTAACTATGGCTACACCTTC. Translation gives CASKRRGEGNYGYTF.

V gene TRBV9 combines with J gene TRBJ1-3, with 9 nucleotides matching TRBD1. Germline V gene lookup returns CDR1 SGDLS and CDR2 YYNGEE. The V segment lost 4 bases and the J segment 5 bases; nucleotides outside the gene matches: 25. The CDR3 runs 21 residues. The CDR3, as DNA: TGTGCCAGCAGCCCCAGTTCGCCGGGACAGGGTCTTAGGAGGACGAGAAACACCATATATTTT. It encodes CASSPSSPGQGLRRTRNTIYF.

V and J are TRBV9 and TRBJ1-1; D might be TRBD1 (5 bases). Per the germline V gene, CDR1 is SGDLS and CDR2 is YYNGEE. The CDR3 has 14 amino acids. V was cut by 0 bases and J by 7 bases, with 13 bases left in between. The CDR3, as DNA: TGTGCCAGCAGCGTAGATATGGGGCAGCGTGAAGCTTTCTTT. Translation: CASSVDMGQREAFF.

The CDR3 sequence is CASSLRGLAGTDTQYF. The CDR3 nucleotides read TGTGCCAGCAGTTTAAGAGGACTAGCGGGCACAGATACGCAGTATTTT. The chain couples TRBV27 to TRBJ2-3; TRBD2 matches at 10 bases. Germline lookup yields CDR1 MNHEY and CDR2 SMNVEV (reference sequence). The V and J ends lost 2 bases and 1 base, in that order; junction bases with no gene match: 3. The CDR3 runs 16 residues.

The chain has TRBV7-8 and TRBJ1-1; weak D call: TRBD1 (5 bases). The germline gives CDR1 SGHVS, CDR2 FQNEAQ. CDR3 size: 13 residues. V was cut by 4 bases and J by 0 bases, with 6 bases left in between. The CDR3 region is CASSSGMNTEAFF. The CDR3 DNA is TGTGCCAGCAGCTCAGGGATGAACACTGAAGCTTTCTTT.

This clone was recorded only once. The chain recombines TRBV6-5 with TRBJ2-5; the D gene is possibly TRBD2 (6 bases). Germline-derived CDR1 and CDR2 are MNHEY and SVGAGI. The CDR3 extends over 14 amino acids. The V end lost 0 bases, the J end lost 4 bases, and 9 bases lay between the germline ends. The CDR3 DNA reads TGTGCCAGCAGTTACTCGGGAGGAACAGAGACCCAGTACTTC. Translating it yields CASSYSGGTETQYF.

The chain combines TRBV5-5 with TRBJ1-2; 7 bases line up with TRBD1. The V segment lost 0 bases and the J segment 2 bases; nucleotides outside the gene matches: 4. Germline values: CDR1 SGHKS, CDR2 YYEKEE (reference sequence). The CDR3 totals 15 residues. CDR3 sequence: CASSLATGRNYGYTF. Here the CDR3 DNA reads TGTGCCAGCAGCTTGGCGACAGGGCGAAACTATGGCTACACCTTC.

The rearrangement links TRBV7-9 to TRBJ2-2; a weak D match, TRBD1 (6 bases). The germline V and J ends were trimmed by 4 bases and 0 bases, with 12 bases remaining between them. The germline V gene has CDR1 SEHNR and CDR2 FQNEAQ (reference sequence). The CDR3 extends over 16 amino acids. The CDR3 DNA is TGTGCCAGCAGCTCCCAGGGGAATCCGAACACCGGGGAGCTGTTTTTT. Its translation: CASSSQGNPNTGELFF. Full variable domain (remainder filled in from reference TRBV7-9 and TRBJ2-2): DTGVSQNPRHKITKRGQNVTFRCDPISEHNRLYWYRQTLGQGPEFLTYFQNEAQLEKSRLLSDRFSAERPKGSFSTLEIQRTEQGDSAMYLCASSSQGNPNTGELFFGEGSRLTVL.

In nucleotides, the CDR3 is TGTGCCAGCAGTCCGAGACAGGGGGGGCAGCCCCAGCATTTT. It is translated as CASSPRQGGQPQHF. The V and J genes are TRBV27 and TRBJ1-5; 9 bases match TRBD1. The CDR3 consists of 14 residues. V dropped 5 bases and J dropped 7; count of bases not matched to a gene: 6. Germline V gives CDR1 MNHEY, CDR2 SMNVEV (reference sequence).

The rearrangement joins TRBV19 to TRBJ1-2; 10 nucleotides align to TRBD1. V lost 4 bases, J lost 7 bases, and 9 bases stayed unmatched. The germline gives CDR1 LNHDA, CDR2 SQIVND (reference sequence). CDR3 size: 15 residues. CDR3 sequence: CASSRYGTGVFGYTF. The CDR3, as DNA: TGTGCCAGTAGTAGATACGGGACAGGGGTCTTTGGCTACACCTTC.

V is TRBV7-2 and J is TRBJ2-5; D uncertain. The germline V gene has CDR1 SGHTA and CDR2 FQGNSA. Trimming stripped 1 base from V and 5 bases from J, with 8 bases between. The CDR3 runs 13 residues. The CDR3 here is CASSLGLGETQYF. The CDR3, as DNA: TGTGCCAGCAGCTTAGGACTCGGTGAGACCCAGTACTTC. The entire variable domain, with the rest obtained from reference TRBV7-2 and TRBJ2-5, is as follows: GAGVSQSPSNKVTEKGKDVELRCDPISGHTALYWYRQSLGQGLEFLIYFQGNSAPDKSGLPSDRFSAERTGGSVSTLTIQRTQQEDSAVYLCASSLGLGETQYFGPGTRLLVL.

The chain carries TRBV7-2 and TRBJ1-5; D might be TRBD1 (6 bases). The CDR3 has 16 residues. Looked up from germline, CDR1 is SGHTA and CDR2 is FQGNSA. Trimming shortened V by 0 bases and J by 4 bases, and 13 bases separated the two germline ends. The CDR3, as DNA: TGTGCCAGCAGCTTAGCTTCACAGGGCGGGAATCAGCCCCAGCATTTT. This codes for CASSLASQGGNQPQHF.

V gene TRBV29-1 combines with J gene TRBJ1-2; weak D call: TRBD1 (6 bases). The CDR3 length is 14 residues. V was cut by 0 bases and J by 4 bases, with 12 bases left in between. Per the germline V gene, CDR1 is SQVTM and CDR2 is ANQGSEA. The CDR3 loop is CSVEERGKIYGYTF. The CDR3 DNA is TGCAGCGTTGAAGAAAGGGGGAAAATCTATGGCTACACCTTC.

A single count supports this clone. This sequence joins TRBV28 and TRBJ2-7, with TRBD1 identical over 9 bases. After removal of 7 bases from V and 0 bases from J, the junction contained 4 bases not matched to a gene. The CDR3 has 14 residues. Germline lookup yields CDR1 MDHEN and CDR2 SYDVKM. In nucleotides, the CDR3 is TGTGCCAGCATCACGACAGGGGGCTCCTACGAGCAGTACTTC. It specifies CASITTGGSYEQYF.

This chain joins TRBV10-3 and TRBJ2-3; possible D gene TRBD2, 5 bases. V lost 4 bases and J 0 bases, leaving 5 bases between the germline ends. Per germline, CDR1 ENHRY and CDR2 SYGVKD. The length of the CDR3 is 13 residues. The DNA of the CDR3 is TGTGCCATCAGTGGGAGGAGCACAGATACGCAGTATTTT. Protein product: CAISGRSTDTQYF.

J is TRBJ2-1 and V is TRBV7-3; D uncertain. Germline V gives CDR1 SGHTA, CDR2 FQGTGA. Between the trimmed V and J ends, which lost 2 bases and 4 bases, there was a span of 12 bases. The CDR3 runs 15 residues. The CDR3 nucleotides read TGTGCCAGCAGCTTAGGGCCTGGTAGTTACAATGAGCAGTTCTTC. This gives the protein CASSLGPGSYNEQFF.

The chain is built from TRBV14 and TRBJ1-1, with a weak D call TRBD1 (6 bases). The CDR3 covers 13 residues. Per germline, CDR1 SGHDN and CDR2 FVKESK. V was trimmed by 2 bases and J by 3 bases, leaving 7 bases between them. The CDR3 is CASSQQGYTEAFF. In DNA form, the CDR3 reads TGTGCCAGCAGCCAACAGGGGTACACTGAAGCTTTCTTT. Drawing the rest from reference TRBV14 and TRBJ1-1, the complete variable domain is EAGVTQFPSHSVIEKGQTVTLRCDPISGHDNLYWYRRVMGKEIKFLLHFVKESKQDESGMPNNRFLAERTGGTYSTLKVQPAELEDSGVYFCASSQQGYTEAFFGQGTRLTVV.

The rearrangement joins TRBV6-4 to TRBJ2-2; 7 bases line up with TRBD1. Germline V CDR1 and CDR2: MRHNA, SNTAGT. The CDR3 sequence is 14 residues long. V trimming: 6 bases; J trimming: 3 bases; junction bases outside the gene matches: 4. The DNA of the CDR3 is TGTGCCAGCAGCCGGGACAGTGACACCGGGGAGCTGTTTTTT. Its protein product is CASSRDSDTGELFF.

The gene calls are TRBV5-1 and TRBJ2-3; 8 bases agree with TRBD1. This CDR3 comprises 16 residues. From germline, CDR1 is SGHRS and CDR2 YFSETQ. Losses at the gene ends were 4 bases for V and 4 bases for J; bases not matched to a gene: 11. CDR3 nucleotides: TGCGCCAGCAGCCCGGGACAGGCTAACTTACCAGATACGCAGTATTTT. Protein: CASSPGQANLPDTQYF.

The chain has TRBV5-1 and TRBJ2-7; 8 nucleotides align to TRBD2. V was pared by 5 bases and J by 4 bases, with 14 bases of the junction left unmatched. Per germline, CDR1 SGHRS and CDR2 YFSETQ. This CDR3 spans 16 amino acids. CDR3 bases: TGCGCCAGCAGTATAATACCGGGACTAGTGAATTACGAGCAGTACTTC. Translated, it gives CASSIIPGLVNYEQYF. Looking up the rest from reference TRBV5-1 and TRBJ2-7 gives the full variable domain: KAGVTQTPRYLIKTRGQQVTLSCSPISGHRSVSWYQQTPGQGLQFLFEYFSETQRNKGNFPGRFSGRQFSNSRSEMNVSTLELGDSALYLCASSIIPGLVNYEQYFGPGTRLTVT.

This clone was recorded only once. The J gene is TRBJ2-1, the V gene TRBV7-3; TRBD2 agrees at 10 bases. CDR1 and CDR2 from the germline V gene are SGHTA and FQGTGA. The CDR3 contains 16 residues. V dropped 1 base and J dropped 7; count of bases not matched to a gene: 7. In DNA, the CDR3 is TGTGCCAGCAGCTTAAGGCACCTAGCGGGAGAAAATGAGCAGTTCTTC. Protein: CASSLRHLAGENEQFF.

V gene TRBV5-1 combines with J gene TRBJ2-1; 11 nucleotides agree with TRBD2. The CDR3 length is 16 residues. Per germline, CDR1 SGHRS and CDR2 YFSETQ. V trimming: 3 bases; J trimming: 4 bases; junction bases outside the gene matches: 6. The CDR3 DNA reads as TGCGCCAGCAGCTCACCGGGACTAGCGGAGTACAATGAGCAGTTCTTC. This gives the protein CASSSPGLAEYNEQFF. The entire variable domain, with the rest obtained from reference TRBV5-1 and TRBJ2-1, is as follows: KAGVTQTPRYLIKTRGQQVTLSCSPISGHRSVSWYQQTPGQGLQFLFEYFSETQRNKGNFPGRFSGRQFSNSRSEMNVSTLELGDSALYLCASSSPGLAEYNEQFFGPGTRLTVL.

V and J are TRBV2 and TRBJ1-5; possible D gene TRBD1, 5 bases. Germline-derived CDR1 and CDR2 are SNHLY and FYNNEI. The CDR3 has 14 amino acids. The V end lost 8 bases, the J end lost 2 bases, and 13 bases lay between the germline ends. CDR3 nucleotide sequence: TGTGCCAGCGGCAGGGAATCGGGCAATCAGCCCCAGCATTTT. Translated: CASGRESGNQPQHF.

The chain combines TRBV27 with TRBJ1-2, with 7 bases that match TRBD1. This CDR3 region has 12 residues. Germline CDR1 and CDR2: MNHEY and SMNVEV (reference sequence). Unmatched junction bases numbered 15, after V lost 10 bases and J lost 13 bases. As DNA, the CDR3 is TGTGCCACCAAAACGGCGTACAGGGGCGTCACCTTC. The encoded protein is CATKTAYRGVTF.

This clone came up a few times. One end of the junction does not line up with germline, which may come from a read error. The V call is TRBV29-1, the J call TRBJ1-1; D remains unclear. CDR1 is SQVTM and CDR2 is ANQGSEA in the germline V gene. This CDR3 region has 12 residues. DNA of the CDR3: TGCAGCGTAGAAGGGTCGCAGACTGAAGCTTTCTTT. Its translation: CSVEGSQTEAFF.

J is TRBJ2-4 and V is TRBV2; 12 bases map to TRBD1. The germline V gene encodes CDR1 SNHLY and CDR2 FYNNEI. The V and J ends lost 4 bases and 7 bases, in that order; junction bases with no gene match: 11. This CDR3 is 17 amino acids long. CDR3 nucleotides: TGTGCCAGCAGTGGGGACAGGGGGCGTCCGCGGATGAACATTCAGTACTTC. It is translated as CASSGDRGRPRMNIQYF.

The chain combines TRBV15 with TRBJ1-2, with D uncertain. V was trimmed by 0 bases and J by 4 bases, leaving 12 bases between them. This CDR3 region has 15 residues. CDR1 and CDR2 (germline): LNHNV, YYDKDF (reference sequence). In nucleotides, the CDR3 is TGTGCCACCAGCAGAGATCCCCACAGCCTCTATGGCTACACCTTC. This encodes CATSRDPHSLYGYTF.

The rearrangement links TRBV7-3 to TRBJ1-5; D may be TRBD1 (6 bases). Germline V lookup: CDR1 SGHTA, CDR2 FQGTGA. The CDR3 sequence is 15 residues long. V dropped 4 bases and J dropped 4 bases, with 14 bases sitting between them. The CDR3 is CASSSLNRENQPQHF. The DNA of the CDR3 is TGTGCCAGCAGCTCACTTAACAGGGAAAATCAGCCCCAGCATTTT.